The T cell receptor beta chain described here comes from a study of T-cell reconstitution after alpha-beta-depleted transplantation in children. This clonotype was seen only a few times. Its antigen is not identified. Trimming cost V 5 bases and J 4 bases, with 18 bases left between them. CDR3 length: 15 residues. Study results and caveats: Newly made T cells mostly supplied T-cell counts and diversity one year after transplant. At around two months after transplant, the alpha-beta T cells were reportedly derived from several hundred expanded clones that came from non-depleted graft cells. Some patients owed their high day-60 TCRbeta diversity to surviving recipient T cells and thymic progenitors.

Unique molecular identifiers were used in preparing the TCRbeta library. From the PCR reads, TCRdb called clonotypes with MiXCR, one entry per CDR3 protein. The sample consists of about 980,000 distinct CDR3 sequences, roughly 31% of them appearing once. The receptor was derived from a boy younger than two who had a stem cell transplant for SCID, so the T cells may come from the graft donor. The starting material was PBMCs, mostly from graft donor cells, obtained 360 days after TCRalphabeta/CD19-depleted stem cell transplant. This chain links TRBV12-3 or TRBV12-4 with TRBJ2-7; perhaps TRBD1 as D (5 bases). The CDR3 nucleotides read TGTGCCAGCAGTCCAGGGTATAGGGATCGGTACGAGCAGTACTTC. It yields the protein CASSPGYRDRYEQYF.